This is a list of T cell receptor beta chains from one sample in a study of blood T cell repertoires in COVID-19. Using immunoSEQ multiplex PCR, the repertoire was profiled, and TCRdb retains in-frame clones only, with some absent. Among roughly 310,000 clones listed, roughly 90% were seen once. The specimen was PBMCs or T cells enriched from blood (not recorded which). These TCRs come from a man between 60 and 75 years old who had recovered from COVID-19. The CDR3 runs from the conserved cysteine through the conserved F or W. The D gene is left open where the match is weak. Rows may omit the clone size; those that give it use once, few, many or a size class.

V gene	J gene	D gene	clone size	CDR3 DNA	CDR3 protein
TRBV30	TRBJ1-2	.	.	TGTGCCTGGACTCCTGGGGCAGTCTATGGCTACACCTTC	CAWTPGAVYGYTF
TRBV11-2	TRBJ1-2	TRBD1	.	TGTGCCAGCAGCTTGACAGGGAGCTATGGCTACACCTTC	CASSLTGSYGYTF
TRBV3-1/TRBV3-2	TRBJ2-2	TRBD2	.	TGTGCCAGCAGCCAAGGGACTAGCGGTCTTGGGGAGCTGTTTTTT	CASSQGTSGLGELFF
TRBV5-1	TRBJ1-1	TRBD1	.	TGCGCCAGCAGCGGTTGGGGACAGATTCACACTGAAGCTTTCTTT	CASSGWGQIHTEAFF
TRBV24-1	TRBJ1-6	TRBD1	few	TGTGCCACCAGGGACAGGGAAGATTCACCCCTCCACTTT	CATRDREDSPLHF
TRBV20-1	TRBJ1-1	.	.	TGCAGTGCTAGTACAGGGTCATATAGCACTGAAGCTTTCTTT	CSASTGSYSTEAFF
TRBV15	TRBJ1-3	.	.	TGTGCCACCAGCACGCCTTGGAGGGGCAATGGCTCTGGAAACACCATATATTTT	CATSTPWRGNGSGNTIYF
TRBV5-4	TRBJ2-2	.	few	TGTGCCAGCAGCTGGGGCGCCGGGGAGCTGTTTTTT	CASSWGAGELFF
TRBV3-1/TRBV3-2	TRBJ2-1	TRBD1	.	TGTGCCAGCAGCCCCGACAGGGGGCCTTACAATGAGCAGTTCTTC	CASSPDRGPYNEQFF
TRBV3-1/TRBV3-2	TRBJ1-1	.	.	TGTGCCAGCAGCCAAGATCCCCGGGGAGGAGCTTTCTTT	CASSQDPRGGAFF
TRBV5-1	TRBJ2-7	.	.	TGCGCCAGCAGCTTGGGCGGGGCCCACTCCTCCTACGAGCAGTACTTC	CASSLGGAHSSYEQYF
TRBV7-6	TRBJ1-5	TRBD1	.	TGTGCCAGCAGCTTAGCCGGGACAGAATTCAATCAGCCCCAGCATTTT	CASSLAGTEFNQPQHF
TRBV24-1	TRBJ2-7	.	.	TGTGCCACCAGTGATTCGACAGTTGGCTCCTACGAGCAGTACTTC	CATSDSTVGSYEQYF
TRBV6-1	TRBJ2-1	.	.	TGTGCCAGCAGTGAAAGCGAGGGGGGGTGGAATGAGCAGTTCTTC	CASSESEGGWNEQFF
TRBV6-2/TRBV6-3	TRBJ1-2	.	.	TGTGCCAGCAGTTACTCGTCCGGGGTATCTTGGTATGGCTACACCTTC	CASSYSSGVSWYGYTF
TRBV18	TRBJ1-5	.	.	TGTGCCAGCTCACCCGCGGCAGTGACCCAGCATTTT	CASSPAAVTQHF
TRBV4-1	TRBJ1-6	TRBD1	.	TGCGCCAGCAGCCACACAGGGGATAATTCACCCCTCCACTTT	CASSHTGDNSPLHF
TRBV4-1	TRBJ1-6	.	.	TGCGCCAGCAGCCAAGAGACTGCTCGACGGCCTAATTCACCCCTCCACTTT	CASSQETARRPNSPLHF
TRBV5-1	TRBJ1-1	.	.	TGCGCCAGCAGCTTGGATGGGGGGAGGACTGAAGCTTTCTTT	CASSLDGGRTEAFF